The next 9 T cell receptor beta chains were all read from a single sample in a study of cytomegalovirus exposure and HLA in healthy donors. Primers: 60 Vbeta forward and 13 Jbeta reverse. The method was immunoSEQ multiplex PCR; TCRdb's version includes in-frame clones alone and lacks a portion of them. Here the sample spans some 150,000 clones, roughly 79% being singletons. Source material: PBMCs. These receptors were taken from a woman in her thirties or forties in good health and CMV-seropositive.

V is TRBV5-4 and J is TRBJ2-3, with D maybe TRBD2 (5 bases). The germline CDR1 and CDR2 sequences are SGHNT and YYREEE (reference sequence). Trimming left V 4 bases short and J 4 bases short, with 13 bases between. This CDR3 has 14 residues. The CDR3 region is CASSTLEKADTQYF. Written as DNA, the CDR3 is TGTGCCAGCAGCACACTAGAAAAGGCAGATACGCAGTATTTT.

V and J are TRBV7-9 and TRBJ2-3; 10 bases line up with TRBD2. Germline V gives CDR1 SEHNR, CDR2 FQNEAQ (reference sequence). The junction had 10 bases not matched to a gene; V was cut back by 3 bases and J by 1 base. This CDR3 region has 18 residues. CDR3 sequence reads: CASSFIPSLAGGTDTQYF. As DNA, the CDR3 is TGTGCCAGCAGCTTCATCCCCTCTCTAGCGGGGGGCACAGATACGCAGTATTTT.

V usage is TRBV4-1 and J usage is TRBJ2-2; no reliable D call. Looked up from germline, CDR1 is MGHRA and CDR2 is YSYEKL. Trimming left V 3 bases short and J 6 bases short, with 8 bases between. The CDR3 is 13 amino acids. The CDR3 DNA is TGCGCCAGCAGCCACGGGTCCTCCGGGGAGCTGTTTTTT. Translation: CASSHGSSGELFF.

The chain joins TRBV2 to TRBJ1-6; D is unresolved. The germline CDR1 and CDR2 sequences are SNHLY and FYNNEI. This CDR3 region has 15 residues. The V and J ends lost 6 bases and 2 bases respectively, with 11 bases between them. The CDR3: CASRDREPYNSPLHF. CDR3 DNA sequence: TGTGCCAGCAGGGACCGGGAACCCTATAATTCACCCCTCCACTTT.

The chain uses TRBV25-1 and TRBJ1-2; TRBD1 matches 8 bases. The CDR3 totals 14 residues. Germline V lookup: CDR1 MGHDK, CDR2 SYGVNS. Trimming removed 2 bases from V and 8 bases from J; junction bases left unmatched: 7. In DNA, the CDR3 is TGTGCCAGCAGTGAAACTGGACAGGGAAGGGGCTACACCTTC. Amino acid sequence: CASSETGQGRGYTF.

This clone was seen once. The chain employs TRBV6-5 and TRBJ2-3, with D maybe TRBD2 (5 bases). V was pared by 7 bases and J by 11 bases, with 16 bases between. The CDR3 covers 12 residues. Germline V gene lookup returns CDR1 MNHEY and CDR2 SVGAGI. The CDR3 loop is CASNSAGGRQYF. DNA for the CDR3: TGTGCCAGCAACTCGGCAGGAGGAAGGCAGTATTTT.

This clone was seen a single time. The J gene is TRBJ2-7, the V gene TRBV4-1; D call uncertain. Trimming cost V 1 base and J 1 base, with 8 bases left between them. This CDR3 has 14 residues. Germline CDR1 MGHRA, CDR2 YSYEKL. The CDR3 loop reads CASSQVTTSYEQYF. CDR3 coding DNA: TGCGCCAGCAGCCAAGTCACCACTTCCTACGAGCAGTACTTC.

The chain links TRBV6-1 to TRBJ2-5, with a tentative D call TRBD2 (5 bases). In germline, CDR1 is MNHNS, CDR2 SASEGT. Trimming pared 4 bases from V and 4 bases from J, leaving 13 bases between. The CDR3 loop spans 14 amino acids. The CDR3 region has the DNA TGTGCCAGCAGTGTTTTTGGAGGCGGAGAGACCCAGTACTTC. Translated, it gives CASSVFGGGETQYF.

The rearrangement joins TRBV10-3 to TRBJ2-7; 13 bases map to TRBD2. With V trimmed by 6 bases and J by 4 bases, 6 bases remained unmatched. CDR1 ENHRY and CDR2 SYGVKD come from the germline V gene. The CDR3 length is 15 residues. CDR3 in amino acids: CAISTGLAGQYEQYF. The CDR3 nucleotides read TGTGCCATCAGCACGGGACTAGCGGGGCAGTACGAGCAGTACTTC.